This TCR beta chain was recorded in a study of OX40 agonist ivuxolimab in advanced cancers. V lost 2 bases to trimming and J lost 3 bases, with 15 bases between them. Germline V gives CDR1 WNHNN, CDR2 SYGVQD (reference sequence). This CDR3 region has 16 residues. Clones were sequenced by immunoSEQ multiplex PCR, and TCRdb holds only the in-frame ones, with some missing. The table shows about 80,000 clones, with 80% to 90% occurring only once. This sequence joins TRBV10-1 and TRBJ2-3, with no clear D. The sequenced sample was CD4+ or CD8+ T cells sorted from blood, obtained in a trial of the OX40 agonist ivuxolimab. The receptor was derived from an adult with an advanced solid tumor such as melanoma, head and neck, liver or kidney cancer. The CDR3 DNA follows: TGCGCCAGCAGTGAGCCAGTCCCTCCCCCGACAGATACGCAGTATTTT. This sequence encodes CASSEPVPPPTDTQYF.